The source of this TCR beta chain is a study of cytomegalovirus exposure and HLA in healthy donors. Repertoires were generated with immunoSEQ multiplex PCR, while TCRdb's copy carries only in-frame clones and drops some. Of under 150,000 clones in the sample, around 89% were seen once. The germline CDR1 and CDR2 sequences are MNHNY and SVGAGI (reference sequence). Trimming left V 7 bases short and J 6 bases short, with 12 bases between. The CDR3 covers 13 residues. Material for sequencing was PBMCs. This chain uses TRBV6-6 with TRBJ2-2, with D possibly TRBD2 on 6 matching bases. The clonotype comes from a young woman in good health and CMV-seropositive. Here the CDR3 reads CASTDTSSGELFF. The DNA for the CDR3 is TGTGCCAGCACCGATACTAGCTCCGGGGAGCTGTTTTTT.